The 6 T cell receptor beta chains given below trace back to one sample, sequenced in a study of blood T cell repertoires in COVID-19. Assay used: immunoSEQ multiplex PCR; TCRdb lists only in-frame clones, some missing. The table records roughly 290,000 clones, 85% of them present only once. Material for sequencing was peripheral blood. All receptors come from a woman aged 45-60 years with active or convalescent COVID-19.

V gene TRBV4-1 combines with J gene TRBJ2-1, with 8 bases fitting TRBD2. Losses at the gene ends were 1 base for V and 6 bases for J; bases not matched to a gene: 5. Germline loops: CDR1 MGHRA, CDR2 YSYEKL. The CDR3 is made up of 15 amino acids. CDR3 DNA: TGCGCCAGCAGCCAAGGCGGCGGGAGGACCAATGAGCAGTTCTTC. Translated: CASSQGGGRTNEQFF.

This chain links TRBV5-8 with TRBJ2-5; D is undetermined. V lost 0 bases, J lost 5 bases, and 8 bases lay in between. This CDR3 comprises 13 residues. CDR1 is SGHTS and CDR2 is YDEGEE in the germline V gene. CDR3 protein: CASSLVFGETQYF. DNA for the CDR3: TGTGCCAGCAGCTTGGTATTCGGGGAGACCCAGTACTTC.

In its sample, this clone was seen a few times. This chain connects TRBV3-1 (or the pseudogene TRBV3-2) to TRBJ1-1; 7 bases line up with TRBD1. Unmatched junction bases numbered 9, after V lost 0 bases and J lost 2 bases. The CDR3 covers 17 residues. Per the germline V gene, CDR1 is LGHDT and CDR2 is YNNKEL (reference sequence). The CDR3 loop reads CASSQESGTAVNTEAFF. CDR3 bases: TGTGCCAGCAGCCAAGAGTCCGGGACAGCAGTTAACACTGAAGCTTTCTTT.

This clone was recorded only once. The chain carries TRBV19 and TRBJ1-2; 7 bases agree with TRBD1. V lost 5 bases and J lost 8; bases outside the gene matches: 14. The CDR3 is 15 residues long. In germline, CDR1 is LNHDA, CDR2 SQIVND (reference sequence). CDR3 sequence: CASSSRDSRLLGYTF. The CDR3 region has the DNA TGTGCCAGTAGTTCGCGGGACAGCAGGCTTTTGGGCTACACCTTC.

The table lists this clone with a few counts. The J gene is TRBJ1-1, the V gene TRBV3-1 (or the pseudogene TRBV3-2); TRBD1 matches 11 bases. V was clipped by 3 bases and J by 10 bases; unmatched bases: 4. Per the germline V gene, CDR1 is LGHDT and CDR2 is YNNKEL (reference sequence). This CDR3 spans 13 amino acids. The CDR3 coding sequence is TGTGCCAGCAGCCACGGACAGGGGGCGGGAGCTTTCTTT. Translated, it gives CASSHGQGAGAFF.

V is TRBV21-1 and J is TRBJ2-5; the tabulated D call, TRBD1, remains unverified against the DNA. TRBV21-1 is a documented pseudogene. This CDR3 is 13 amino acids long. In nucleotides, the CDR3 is TGTGCCAGCAGGGGGACAGTACAAGAGACCCAGTACTTC. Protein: CASRGTVQETQYF.